Presented here are 2 T cell receptor beta chains from one specimen sequenced in a study of CD4 T cells in relation to SARS-CoV-2 and coronaviruses. Produced via immunoSEQ multiplex PCR; TCRdb's table is partial and in-frame only. The sample carries about 41,000 clones, over 70% recorded once. Their specific antigens are unknown. The material sequenced was naive CD4+ T cells from PBMCs, cultured in vitro. Documented subset: naive CD4+ T cells isolated by negative enrichment. These receptor sequences come from an adult with COVID-19.

The chain is built from TRBV5-4 and TRBJ1-2; D is undetermined. CDR1 is SGHNT, CDR2 YYREEE, per germline (reference sequence). The CDR3 sequence is 13 residues long. Trimming pared 0 bases from V and 5 bases from J, leaving 8 bases between. The CDR3 nucleotides read TGTGCCAGCAGCTTGGTCAGTGAATATGGCTACACCTTC. It translates to CASSLVSEYGYTF. The whole variable domain, filled in from reference TRBV5-4 and TRBJ1-2, reads ETGVTQSPTHLIKTRGQQVTLRCSSQSGHNTVSWYQQALGQGPQFIFQYYREEENGRGNFPPRFSGLQFPNYSSELNVNALELDDSALYLCASSLVSEYGYTFGSGTRLTVV.

This chain uses TRBV20-1 with TRBJ2-7; TRBD2 aligns across 7 bases. CDR1 and CDR2 from the germline V gene are DFQATT and SNEGSKA (reference sequence). The CDR3 extends over 14 amino acids. With 3 bases clipped from V and 1 base from J, the junction kept 6 bases outside the gene matches. The CDR3 coding sequence is TGCAGTGCTAGTTCGGGAGGTTTGTCCTACGAGCAGTACTTC. Amino acids: CSASSGGLSYEQYF.